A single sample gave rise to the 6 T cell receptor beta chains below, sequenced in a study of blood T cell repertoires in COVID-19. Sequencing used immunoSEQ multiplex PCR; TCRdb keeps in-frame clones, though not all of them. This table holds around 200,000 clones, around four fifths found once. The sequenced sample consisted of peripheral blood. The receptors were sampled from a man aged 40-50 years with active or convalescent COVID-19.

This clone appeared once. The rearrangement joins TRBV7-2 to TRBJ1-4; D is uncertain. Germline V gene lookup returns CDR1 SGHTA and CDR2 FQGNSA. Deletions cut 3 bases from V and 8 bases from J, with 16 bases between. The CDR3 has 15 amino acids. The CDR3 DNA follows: TGTGCCAGCAGCTTGGGGAGGCAGGCGGGAGAAAAACTGTTTTTT. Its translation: CASSLGRQAGEKLFF.

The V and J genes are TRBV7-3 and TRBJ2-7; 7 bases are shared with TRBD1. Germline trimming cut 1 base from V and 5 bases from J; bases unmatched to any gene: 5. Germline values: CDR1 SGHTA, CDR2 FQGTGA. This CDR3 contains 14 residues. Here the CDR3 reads CASSLMGQSDEQYF. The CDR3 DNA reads TGTGCCAGCAGCTTAATGGGACAGAGCGACGAGCAGTACTTC.

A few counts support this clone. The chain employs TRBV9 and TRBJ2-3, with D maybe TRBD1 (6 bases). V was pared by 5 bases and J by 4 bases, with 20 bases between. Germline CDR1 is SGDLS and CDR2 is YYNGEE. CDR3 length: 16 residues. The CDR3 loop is CASSDQGPLSPDTQYF. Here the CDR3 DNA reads TGTGCCAGCAGTGATCAGGGGCCCCTTAGTCCAGATACGCAGTATTTT.

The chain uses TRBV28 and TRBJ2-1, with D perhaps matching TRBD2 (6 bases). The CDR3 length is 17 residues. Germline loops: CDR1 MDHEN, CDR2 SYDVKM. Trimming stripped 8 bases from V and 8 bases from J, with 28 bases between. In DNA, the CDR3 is TGTGCCAGCGAGGCGGGACCGACAAAAAATATACAATATGAGCAGTTCTTC. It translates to CASEAGPTKNIQYEQFF.

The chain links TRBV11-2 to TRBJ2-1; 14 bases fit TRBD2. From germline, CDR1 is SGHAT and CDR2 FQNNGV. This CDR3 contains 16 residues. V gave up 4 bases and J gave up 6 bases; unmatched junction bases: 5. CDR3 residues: CASSSRLAGGPNEQFF. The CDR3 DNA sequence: TGTGCCAGCAGCTCCAGACTAGCGGGAGGGCCCAATGAGCAGTTCTTC.

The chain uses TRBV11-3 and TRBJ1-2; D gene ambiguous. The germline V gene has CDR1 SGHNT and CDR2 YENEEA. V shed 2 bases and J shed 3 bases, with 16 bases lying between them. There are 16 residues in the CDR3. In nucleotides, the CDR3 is TGTGCCAGCAGCTTACGGTTAGCCGAACCGGACTATGGCTACACCTTC. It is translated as CASSLRLAEPDYGYTF.